This T cell receptor (beta chain) emerged from a study of cytomegalovirus exposure and HLA in healthy donors. The study ran its PCR with 60 Vbeta and 13 Jbeta primers. The table came from immunoSEQ multiplex PCR; TCRdb's copy has only in-frame clones and leaves some out. The sample has about 99,000 clones; roughly 80% are singletons. The CDR3 sequence is 19 residues long. Per germline, CDR1 LNHDA and CDR2 SQIVND (reference sequence). V was pared by 3 bases and J by 1 base, with 6 bases of the junction left unmatched. About this clone: Antigen: not known.

General observations from the study: Researchers catalogued roughly 150 TCR beta chains as cytomegalovirus-associated. Presence/absence analysis assumed near-uniform sequencing depth across donors.

The V call is TRBV19, the J call TRBJ2-1, with 16 nucleotides matching TRBD2. Input material: PBMCs. The TCR originated in a man between 50 and 59 years old in good health and CMV-seropositive. The CDR3 DNA sequence: TGTGCCAGTAGTATCCCCGGGACTAGCGGGAGGGGATCCTACAATGAGCAGTTCTTC. As protein: CASSIPGTSGRGSYNEQFF.